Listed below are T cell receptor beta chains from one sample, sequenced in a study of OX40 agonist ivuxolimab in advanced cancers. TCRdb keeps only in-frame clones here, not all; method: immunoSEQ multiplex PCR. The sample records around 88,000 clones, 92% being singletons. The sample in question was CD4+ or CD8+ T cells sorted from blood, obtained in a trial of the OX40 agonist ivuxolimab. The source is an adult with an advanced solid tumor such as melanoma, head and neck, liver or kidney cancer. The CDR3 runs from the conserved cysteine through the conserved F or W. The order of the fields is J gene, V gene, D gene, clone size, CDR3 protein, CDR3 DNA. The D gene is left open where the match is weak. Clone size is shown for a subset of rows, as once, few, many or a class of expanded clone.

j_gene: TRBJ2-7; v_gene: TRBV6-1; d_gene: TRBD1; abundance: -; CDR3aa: CASSPGQGAIGQYF; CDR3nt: TGTGCCAGCAGCCCGGGACAGGGGGCGATAGGGCAGTACTTC
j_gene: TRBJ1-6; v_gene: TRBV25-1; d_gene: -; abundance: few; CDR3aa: CASIATAYNSPLHF; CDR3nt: TGTGCCAGCATCGCGACAGCGTATAATTCACCCCTCCACTTT
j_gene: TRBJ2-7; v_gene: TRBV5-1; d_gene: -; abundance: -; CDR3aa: CASSDAYEQYF; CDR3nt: TGCGCCAGCAGCGATGCCTACGAGCAGTACTTC
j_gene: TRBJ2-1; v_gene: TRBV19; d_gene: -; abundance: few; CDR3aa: CASSIGHSSSYNEQFF; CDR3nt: TGTGCCAGTAGTATCGGGCACAGTAGCTCCTACAATGAGCAGTTCTTC
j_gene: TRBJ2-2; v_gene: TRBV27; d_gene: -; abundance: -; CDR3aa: CASSFTTNTGELFF; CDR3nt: TGTGCCAGCAGCTTTACAACGAACACCGGGGAGCTGTTTTTT
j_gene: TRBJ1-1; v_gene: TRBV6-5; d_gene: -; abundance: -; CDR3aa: CASSQAGWEAFF; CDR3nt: TGTGCCAGCAGCCAAGCAGGGTGGGAAGCTTTCTTT
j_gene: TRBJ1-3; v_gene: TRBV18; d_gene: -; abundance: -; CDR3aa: CASSAGAGNTIYF; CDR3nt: TGTGCCAGCTCAGCGGGGGCCGGAAACACCATATATTTT
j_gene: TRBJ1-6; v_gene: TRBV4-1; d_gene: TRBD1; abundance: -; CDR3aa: CASSQDPRGRYSPLHF; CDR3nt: TGCGCCAGCAGCCAAGATCCCAGGGGGCGATATTCACCCCTCCACTTT
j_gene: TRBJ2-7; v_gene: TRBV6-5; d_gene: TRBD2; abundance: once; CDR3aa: CASSKTSPISYEQYF; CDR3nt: TGTGCCAGCAGTAAGACTAGCCCAATCTCCTACGAGCAGTACTTC
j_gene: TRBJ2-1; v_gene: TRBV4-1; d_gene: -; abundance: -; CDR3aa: CASTTPYNEQFF; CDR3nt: TGCGCCAGCACCACACCGTACAATGAGCAGTTCTTC
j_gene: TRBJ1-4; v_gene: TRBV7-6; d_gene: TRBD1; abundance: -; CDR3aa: CASSLGTGVLNEKLFF; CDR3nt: TGTGCCAGCAGCTTAGGGACAGGAGTTCTTAATGAAAAACTGTTTTTT
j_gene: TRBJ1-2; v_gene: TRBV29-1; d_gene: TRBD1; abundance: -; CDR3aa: CSVRQGGNYGYTF; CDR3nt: TGCAGCGTCAGACAGGGGGGGAACTATGGCTACACCTTC
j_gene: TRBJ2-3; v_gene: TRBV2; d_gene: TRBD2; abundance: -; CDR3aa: CASSEFRSSGSSRADTQYF; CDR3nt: TGTGCCAGCAGTGAATTTCGGTCTAGCGGGAGTTCTCGGGCAGATACGCAGTATTTT
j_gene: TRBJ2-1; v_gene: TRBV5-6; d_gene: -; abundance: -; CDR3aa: CASSRGPRAGGDEQFF; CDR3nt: TGTGCCAGCAGCAGGGGTCCCAGGGCAGGGGGGGATGAGCAGTTCTTC
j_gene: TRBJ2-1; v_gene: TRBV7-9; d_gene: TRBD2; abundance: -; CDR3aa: CASGLAGGNEQFF; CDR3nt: TGTGCCAGCGGATTAGCGGGGGGAAATGAGCAGTTCTTC
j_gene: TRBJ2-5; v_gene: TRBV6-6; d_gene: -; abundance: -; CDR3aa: CASRSRQAGEETQYF; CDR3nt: TGTGCCAGCAGGAGTCGACAGGCCGGGGAAGAGACCCAGTACTTC
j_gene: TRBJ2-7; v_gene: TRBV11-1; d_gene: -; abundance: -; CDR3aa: CASSAAGGTGEQYF; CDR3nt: TGTGCCAGCAGCGCCGCCGGCGGGACGGGTGAGCAGTACTTC
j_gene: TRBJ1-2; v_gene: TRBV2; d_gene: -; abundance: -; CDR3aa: CASSDAEKNYGYTF; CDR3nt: TGTGCCAGCAGTGACGCAGAAAAAAACTATGGCTACACCTTC